The 25 T cell receptor beta chains below all came from one sample that was sequenced in a study of T-cell memory formation after mild COVID-19. Each CDR3 protein gets one entry after TCRdb re-called the 5' RACE reads with MiXCR. The sample has approximately 430,000 distinct CDR3 sequences; under 25% are singletons. The sequenced material came from PBMCs or a T cell subset sorted from them (not recorded which). The receptor set was obtained from an adult woman who had mild COVID-19 (a few samples of this study predate the infection). Cell type and time point are not known.

The CDR3 is CASSRTSGPGTDTQYF. As DNA, the CDR3 is TGTGCCAGCAGCAGAACTTCAGGGCCGGGCACAGATACGCAGTATTTT. The chain carries TRBV9 and TRBJ2-3; a weak D match, TRBD1 (5 bases). The germline V and J ends were trimmed by 4 bases and 1 base, with 16 bases remaining between them. Germline values: CDR1 SGDLS, CDR2 YYNGEE. The CDR3 is 16 residues long.

This clonotype has only a few counts. The chain links TRBV5-6 to TRBJ2-1; TRBD1 matches 7 bases. The germline V gene has CDR1 SGHDT and CDR2 YYEEEE. Trimming removed 3 bases from V and 4 bases from J; junction bases left unmatched: 13. This CDR3 is 17 amino acids long. The CDR3 sequence: CASSYDRVYARYNEQFF. CDR3 coding DNA: TGTGCCAGCAGCTACGACAGGGTATATGCTAGGTACAATGAGCAGTTCTTC.

This clonotype was observed a few times. The J gene is TRBJ1-1, the V gene TRBV12-3 or TRBV12-4; no clear D gene. There are 13 residues in the CDR3. Trimming left V 4 bases short and J 4 bases short, with 10 bases between. CDR3 sequence: CASSYTRGTEAFF. Written as DNA, the CDR3 is TGTGCCAGCAGTTACACACGGGGCACTGAAGCTTTCTTT.

The table lists this clonotype with a few counts. The rearrangement links TRBV6-5 to TRBJ1-6; D is perhaps TRBD1 (5 bases). CDR1 is MNHEY and CDR2 is SVGAGI in the germline V gene. Trimming shortened V by 8 bases and J by 7 bases, and 18 bases separated the two germline ends. CDR3 size: 15 residues. The CDR3 DNA sequence: TGTGCCAGCGGGTTTGACGGGACTCGAAATTCACCCCTCCACTTT. Protein product: CASGFDGTRNSPLHF.

This clonotype has more than one count but fewer than ten. The chain joins TRBV5-6 to TRBJ2-5; no clear D. Trimming left V 0 bases short and J 2 bases short, with 11 bases between. This CDR3 has 15 amino acids. Germline values: CDR1 SGHDT, CDR2 YYEEEE. This CDR3 reads CASSLGSPPQETQYF. The CDR3 DNA follows: TGTGCCAGCAGCTTGGGCTCCCCCCCGCAAGAGACCCAGTACTTC.

The chain is built from TRBV7-9 and TRBJ2-3; TRBD2 matches at 13 bases. CDR1 is SEHNR, CDR2 FQNEAQ, per germline (reference sequence). The trim removed 3 bases at V and 2 bases at J, leaving 20 bases unmatched. The CDR3 consists of 22 residues. The CDR3 is CASSFLAFWGLAGNGTTDTQYF. CDR3 sequence (DNA): TGTGCCAGCAGCTTTCTTGCGTTTTGGGGACTAGCGGGAAACGGCACCACAGATACGCAGTATTTT.

This clonotype was found once. V and J are TRBV6-5 and TRBJ2-5; TRBD2 might be the D (6 bases). This CDR3 has 16 residues. The V end lost 2 bases, the J end lost 5 bases, and 18 bases lay between the germline ends. From germline, CDR1 is MNHEY and CDR2 SVGAGI. The CDR3 region is CASSYAPSTSIETQYF. CDR3 nucleotides: TGTGCCAGCAGTTACGCCCCCTCGACTAGTATCGAGACCCAGTACTTC.

This clonotype was counted only a few times. V gene TRBV14 combines with J gene TRBJ2-2; D is possibly TRBD2 (5 bases). V shed 6 bases and J shed 3 bases, with 17 bases lying between them. The germline gives CDR1 SGHDN, CDR2 FVKESK. The CDR3 extends over 16 amino acids. CDR3 bases: TGTGCCAGCAGTTCCCCCCCAGTCGGGGACACCGGGGAGCTGTTTTTT. It translates to CASSSPPVGDTGELFF.

This clonotype was counted only a few times. The V gene is TRBV4-3, the J gene TRBJ1-4; no clear D. CDR1 LGHNA and CDR2 YSLEER come from the germline V gene. The CDR3 is 13 residues long. Deletions cut 2 bases from V and 8 bases from J, with 9 bases between. In nucleotides, the CDR3 is TGCGCCAGCAGCCAAACGGGCAGGGAAAAACTGTTTTTT. Protein sequence: CASSQTGREKLFF.

The table lists this clonotype with a few counts. The gene calls are TRBV20-1 and TRBJ2-1, with TRBD2 identical over 9 bases. This CDR3 is built from 20 residues. Losses at the gene ends were 0 bases for V and 1 base for J; bases not matched to a gene: 16. Germline V lookup: CDR1 DFQATT, CDR2 SNEGSKA (reference sequence). The DNA for the CDR3 is TGCAGTGCTAGAGAGGAGGAGTGGACTAGCGCGGTGGGTTCCTACAATGAGCAGTTCTTC. It encodes CSAREEEWTSAVGSYNEQFF.

This clonotype came up a few times. V gene TRBV5-1 combines with J gene TRBJ1-1; D gene uncertain. Germline V gene lookup returns CDR1 SGHRS and CDR2 YFSETQ. V dropped 4 bases and J dropped 0 bases, with 7 bases sitting between them. The CDR3 sequence is 13 residues long. The CDR3 protein is CASSEALNTEAFF. The CDR3 coding sequence is TGCGCCAGCAGCGAGGCGTTGAACACTGAAGCTTTCTTT.

The genes are TRBV7-3 and TRBJ2-1, with D possibly TRBD1 on 6 matching bases. CDR1 and CDR2 (germline): SGHTA, FQGTGA. The CDR3 totals 16 residues. V dropped 0 bases and J dropped 5 bases, with 14 bases sitting between them. The CDR3 DNA reads as TGTGCCAGCAGCTTAACTAGAGGGACAAGTAACAATGAGCAGTTCTTC. This gives the protein CASSLTRGTSNNEQFF.

This clonotype has just a few counts. The chain recombines TRBV7-9 with TRBJ1-1; D is ambiguous. The CDR3 is 15 residues long. V lost 2 bases to trimming and J lost 1 base, with 11 bases between them. Germline loops: CDR1 SEHNR, CDR2 FQNEAQ (reference sequence). CDR3 region: CASSLRNDPNTEAFF. The CDR3 nucleotides read TGTGCCAGCAGCTTACGTAACGACCCGAACACTGAAGCTTTCTTT.

This clonotype was observed at least ten times. The chain links TRBV11-2 to TRBJ2-1, with 7 bases fitting TRBD1. Germline loops: CDR1 SGHAT, CDR2 FQNNGV. The CDR3 has 13 amino acids. After removal of 5 bases from V and 9 bases from J, the junction contained 7 bases not matched to a gene. The CDR3 reads CASSPTGWVEQFF. DNA of the CDR3: TGTGCCAGCAGCCCGACAGGGTGGGTTGAGCAGTTCTTC.

This clonotype was observed a handful of times. This sequence joins TRBV7-6 and TRBJ2-7; 11 nucleotides agree with TRBD1. CDR1 is SGHVS, CDR2 FNYEAQ, per germline. There are 15 residues in the CDR3. After removal of 2 bases from V and 5 bases from J, the junction contained 5 bases not matched to a gene. The chain's CDR3 is CASSLPGQGDHEQYF. CDR3 sequence (DNA): TGTGCCAGCAGCTTACCGGGACAGGGGGACCACGAGCAGTACTTC.

The chain uses TRBV10-3 and TRBJ2-1, with a weak D call TRBD2 (5 bases). V lost 6 bases and J lost 6, with 18 bases in between. Germline-derived CDR1 and CDR2 are ENHRY and SYGVKD. The CDR3 has 15 residues. Here the CDR3 DNA reads TGTGCCATCAGGAGAACAGTCGAGGGCCCCAATGAGCAGTTCTTC. Residues: CAIRRTVEGPNEQFF.

The CDR3 reads CASSPAGQGPNEQFF. Written as DNA, the CDR3 is TGTGCCAGCAGCCCAGCGGGACAGGGACCCAATGAGCAGTTCTTC. The V gene is TRBV9, the J gene TRBJ2-1, with 9 nucleotides matching TRBD1. Germline V CDR1 and CDR2: SGDLS, YYNGEE. The CDR3 contains 15 residues. Losses at the gene ends were 4 bases for V and 6 bases for J; bases not matched to a gene: 8. Full variable domain (outside the CDR3, taken from reference TRBV9 and TRBJ2-1): DSGVTQTPKHLITATGQRVTLRCSPRSGDLSVYWYQQSLDQGLQFLIQYYNGEERAKGNILERFSAQQFPDLHSELNLSSLELGDSALYFCASSPAGQGPNEQFFGPGTRLTVL.

The V gene is TRBV12-5, the J gene TRBJ1-1; D not certain. Germline CDR1 and CDR2: LGHNT and FRNRAP. The CDR3 length is 12 residues. V was shortened by 9 bases and J by 2 bases, with 10 bases between the two germline ends. The CDR3, as DNA: TGTGCTAGCTGCGGGTTCAACACTGAAGCTTTCTTT. Translation gives CASCGFNTEAFF.

This rearrangement joins TRBV7-2 to TRBJ1-2, with 8 bases identical to TRBD1. The CDR3 sequence is 13 residues long. Germline V gene data show CDR1 as SGHTA and CDR2 as FQGNSA. Unmatched junction bases numbered 5, after V lost 4 bases and J lost 7 bases. CDR3 amino acids: CASSSQGARGYTF. CDR3 DNA: TGTGCCAGCAGCTCCCAGGGGGCGCGTGGCTACACCTTC. The full variable domain, its missing parts supplied by reference TRBV7-2 and TRBJ1-2, is GAGVSQSPSNKVTEKGKDVELRCDPISGHTALYWYRQSLGQGLEFLIYFQGNSAPDKSGLPSDRFSAERTGGSVSTLTIQRTQQEDSAVYLCASSSQGARGYTFGSGTRLTVV.

This chain links TRBV7-3 with TRBJ1-1; maybe TRBD1 (6 bases). The V end was cut by 2 bases, the J end by 11 bases, with 15 bases between. Germline CDR1 and CDR2: SGHTA and FQGTGA. The CDR3 contains 13 residues. The CDR3: CASSLVQGGGAFF. The CDR3 DNA reads TGTGCCAGCAGCTTAGTACAGGGAGGAGGTGCTTTCTTT.

This clonotype was picked up many times. The chain couples TRBV5-1 to TRBJ1-1; D call uncertain. The germline V gene encodes CDR1 SGHRS and CDR2 YFSETQ. Trimming cost V 0 bases and J 1 base, with 4 bases left between them. The CDR3 runs to 13 residues. The CDR3 sequence is CASSLAANTEAFF. For the CDR3, the DNA is TGCGCCAGCAGCTTGGCAGCGAACACTGAAGCTTTCTTT.

This clonotype was seen a few times. The rearrangement joins TRBV4-3 to TRBJ2-7; D tentatively fits TRBD1 or TRBD2 (5 bases each). Germline values: CDR1 LGHNA, CDR2 YSLEER. V lost 3 bases, J lost 1 base, and 13 bases lay in between. This CDR3 spans 15 amino acids. Here the CDR3 DNA reads TGCGCCAGCAGCCAGGGGGTCCAATCATCCTACGAGCAGTACTTC. Translation gives CASSQGVQSSYEQYF.

This clonotype was found once. This rearrangement joins TRBV20-1 to TRBJ2-7; 7 bases are a match to TRBD1. Trimming cost V 1 base and J 5 bases; bases outside gene matches: 5. The CDR3 runs to 13 residues. Germline V gene lookup returns CDR1 DFQATT and CDR2 SNEGSKA (reference sequence). CDR3 DNA sequence: TGCAGTGCTAGAGTGACAGGGTTCCACGAGCAGTACTTC. Residues: CSARVTGFHEQYF.

This chain connects TRBV18 to TRBJ2-2; 8 bases fit TRBD1. After removal of 4 bases from V and 0 bases from J, the junction contained 1 base not matched to a gene. CDR1 is KGHSH, CDR2 LQKENI, per germline. This CDR3 spans 15 amino acids. As DNA, the CDR3 is TGTGCCAGCTCACAGACAGGGGCGAACACCGGGGAGCTGTTTTTT. It yields the protein CASSQTGANTGELFF.

CDR3 bases: TGTGCCAGCAGCACTACTAGCGGGAGTCCCTACAATGAGCAGTTCTTC. This encodes CASSTTSGSPYNEQFF. This rearrangement joins TRBV21-1 to TRBJ2-1; the D call of TRBD2 is as the table states it, not checked on the DNA. TRBV21-1 is a known pseudogene. The CDR3 is 16 residues long.